This entry is about one T cell receptor (beta chain). The sample is drawn from a study of control samples from healthy donors and cancer patients. The V end lost 5 bases, the J end lost 8 bases, and 12 bases lay between the germline ends. The CDR3 spans 12 residues. CDR1 MDHEN and CDR2 SYDVKM come from the germline V gene. Assay: immunoSEQ multiplex PCR; the TCRdb copy retains only in-frame clones and omits some. The sample lists some 130,000 clones, roughly nine tenths seen once, with approximately 8% in the top ten. Sequenced sample: PBMCs. This rearrangement joins TRBV28 to TRBJ1-2, with D hard to call. The receptor was isolated from a man between 50 and 59 years old with head and neck cancer. This CDR3 is CASSVTGLGYTF. CDR3 DNA sequence: TGTGCCAGCAGTGTCACGGGGTTGGGCTACACCTTC.